This TCR beta chain stems from a study of blood T cell repertoires in COVID-19. This CDR3 comprises 16 residues. In germline, CDR1 is SGHRS, CDR2 YFSETQ. With 1 base clipped from V and 6 bases from J, the junction kept 11 bases outside the gene matches. The repertoire was sequenced with immunoSEQ multiplex PCR; TCRdb's copy has only in-frame clones and lacks some. The sample consists of fewer than 200,000 clones, around 84% of them appearing once. This clone showed up just once. The chain uses TRBV5-1 and TRBJ2-5; 8 bases are shared with TRBD2. The sequence derives from a human donor with acute or convalescent COVID-19. The donor label of this sample is uncertain. The sample consisted of peripheral blood. This CDR3 is CASSLSSPGGPQTQYF. The CDR3 DNA sequence: TGCGCCAGCAGCTTGAGTTCCCCGGGGGGGCCCCAGACCCAGTACTTC. The whole variable domain, remainder taken from reference TRBV5-1 and TRBJ2-5, is KAGVTQTPRYLIKTRGQQVTLSCSPISGHRSVSWYQQTPGQGLQFLFEYFSETQRNKGNFPGRFSGRQFSNSRSEMNVSTLELGDSALYLCASSLSSPGGPQTQYFGPGTRLLVL.